The clone carrying this TCR beta chain has more than one count but fewer than ten. Antigen: not known. The data are from a study of shared clonotypes between healthy human individuals. This CDR3 spans 14 amino acids. Germline V CDR1 and CDR2: MDHEN, SYDVKM. V lost 5 bases, J lost 7 bases, and 17 bases lay in between. Findings of the study overall: Sharing of clonotypes among donors was expected to vary with sequencing depth. Non-shared clonotypes showed lower generation probabilities than clonotypes common to all four donors.

Here immunoSEQ multiplex PCR was the method, and the copy in TCRdb shows in-frame clones only, minus some. The table records nearly 1 million clones, around three quarters of them present only once. Sequenced: memory CD4+ T cells sorted from blood. Noted subset: CD45RA-negative fraction. The rearrangement links TRBV28 to TRBJ1-2; no firm D call. This TCR was sampled from a man aged 18 to 29 in good health. CDR3 coding DNA: TGTGCCAGCAGTCCCGCGGACGGCCTTTTTGGCTACACCTTC. The encoded protein is CASSPADGLFGYTF.